This T cell receptor beta chain stems from a study of blood T cell repertoires in COVID-19. Study-wide background: The United States, Italy and Spain were the sources of the acute and convalescent COVID-19 samples. From T cells, B-cell-depleted T cells, or PBMCs came the material, which was cDNA or gDNA.

Original processing notes: From reference gene primer amplification, estimates of nucleated cell counts were derived. Using immunoSEQ multiplex PCR, the repertoire was profiled, and TCRdb retains in-frame clones only, with some absent. The DNA was the basis for D and trimming; V, J and clone size are from that table. The data show some 45,000 clones, 65% to 85% seen once. The germline CDR1 and CDR2 sequences are SGHNT and YYREEE (reference sequence). The CDR3 spans 15 residues. V lost 2 bases and J lost 1; bases outside the gene matches: 1. The specimen sequenced was peripheral blood. This chain links TRBV5-4 with TRBJ1-4; 8 positions match TRBD1. The TCR originated in an elderly man in a cohort sampled during active COVID-19. CDR3 nucleotides: TGTGCCAGCAGCTTCGGGACAGGAACTAATGAAAAACTGTTTTTT. Its protein is CASSFGTGTNEKLFF.